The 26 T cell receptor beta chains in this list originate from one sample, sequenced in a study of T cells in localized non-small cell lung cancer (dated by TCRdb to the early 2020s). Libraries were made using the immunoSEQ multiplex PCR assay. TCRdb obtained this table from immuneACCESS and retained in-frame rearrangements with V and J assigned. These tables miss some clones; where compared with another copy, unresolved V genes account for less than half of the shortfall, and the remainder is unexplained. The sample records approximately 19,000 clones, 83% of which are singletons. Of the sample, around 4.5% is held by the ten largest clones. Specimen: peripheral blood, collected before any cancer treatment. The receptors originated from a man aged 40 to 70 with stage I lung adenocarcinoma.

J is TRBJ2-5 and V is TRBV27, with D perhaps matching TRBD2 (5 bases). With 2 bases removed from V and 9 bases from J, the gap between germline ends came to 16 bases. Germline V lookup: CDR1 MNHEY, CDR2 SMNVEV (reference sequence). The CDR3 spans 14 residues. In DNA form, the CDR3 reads TGTGCCAGCAGTTTAGGAGGACCGCCCGAATCCCAGTACTTC. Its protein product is CASSLGGPPESQYF.

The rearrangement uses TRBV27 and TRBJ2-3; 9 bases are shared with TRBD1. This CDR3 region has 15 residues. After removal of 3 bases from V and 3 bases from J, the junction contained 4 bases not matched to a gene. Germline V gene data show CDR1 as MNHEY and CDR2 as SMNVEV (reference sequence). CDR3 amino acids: CASSLGQGVTDTQYF. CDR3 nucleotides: TGTGCCAGCAGTTTGGGACAGGGCGTAACAGATACGCAGTATTTT.

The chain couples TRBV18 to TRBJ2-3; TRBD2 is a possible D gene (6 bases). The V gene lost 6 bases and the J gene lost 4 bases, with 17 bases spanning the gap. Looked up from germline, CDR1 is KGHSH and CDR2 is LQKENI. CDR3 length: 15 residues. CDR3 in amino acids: CASSLNGGESDTQYF. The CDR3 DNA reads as TGTGCCAGCTCCCTCAACGGCGGGGAGTCAGATACGCAGTATTTT.

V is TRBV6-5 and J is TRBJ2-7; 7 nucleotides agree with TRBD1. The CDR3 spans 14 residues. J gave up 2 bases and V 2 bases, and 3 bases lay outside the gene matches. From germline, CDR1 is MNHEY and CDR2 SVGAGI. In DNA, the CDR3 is TGTGCCAGCAGTTACGGGACAGCCACCTACGAGCAGTACTTC. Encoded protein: CASSYGTATYEQYF.

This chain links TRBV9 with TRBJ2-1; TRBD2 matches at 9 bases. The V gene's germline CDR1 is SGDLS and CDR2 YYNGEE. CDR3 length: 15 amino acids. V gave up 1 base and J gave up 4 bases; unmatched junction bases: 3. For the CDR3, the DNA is TGTGCCAGCAGCGTAAGCGGGGGGCCTTACAATGAGCAGTTCTTC. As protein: CASSVSGGPYNEQFF.

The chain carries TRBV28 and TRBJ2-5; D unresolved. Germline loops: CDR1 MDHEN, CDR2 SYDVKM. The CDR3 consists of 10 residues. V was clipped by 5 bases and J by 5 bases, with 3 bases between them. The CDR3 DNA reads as TGTGCCAGCAGTCTGGAGACCCAGTACTTC. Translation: CASSLETQYF. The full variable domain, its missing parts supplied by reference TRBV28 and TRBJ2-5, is DVKVTQSSRYLVKRTGEKVFLECVQDMDHENMFWYRQDPGLGLRLIYFSYDVKMKEKGDIPEGYSVSREKKERFSLILESASTNQTSMYLCASSLETQYFGPGTRLLVL.

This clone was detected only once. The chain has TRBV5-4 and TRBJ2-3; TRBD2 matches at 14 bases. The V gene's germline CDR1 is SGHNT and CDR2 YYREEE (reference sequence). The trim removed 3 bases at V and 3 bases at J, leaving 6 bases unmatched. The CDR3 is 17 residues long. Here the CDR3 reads CASSSGTSGGATDTQYF. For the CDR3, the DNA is TGTGCCAGCAGCTCGGGGACTAGCGGGGGAGCAACAGATACGCAGTATTTT.

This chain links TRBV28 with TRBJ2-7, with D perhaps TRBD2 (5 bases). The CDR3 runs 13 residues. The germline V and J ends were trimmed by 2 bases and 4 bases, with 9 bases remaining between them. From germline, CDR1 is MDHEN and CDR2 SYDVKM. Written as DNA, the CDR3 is TGTGCCAGCAGTTTAAAAGGCGGGTACGAGCAGTACTTC. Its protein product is CASSLKGGYEQYF.

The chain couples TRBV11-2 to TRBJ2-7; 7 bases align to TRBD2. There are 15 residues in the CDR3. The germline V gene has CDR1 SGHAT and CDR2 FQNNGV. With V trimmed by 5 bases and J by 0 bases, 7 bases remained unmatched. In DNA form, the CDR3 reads TGTGCCAGCAGCCGGTACGGGGGGAACTCCTACGAGCAGTACTTC. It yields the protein CASSRYGGNSYEQYF.

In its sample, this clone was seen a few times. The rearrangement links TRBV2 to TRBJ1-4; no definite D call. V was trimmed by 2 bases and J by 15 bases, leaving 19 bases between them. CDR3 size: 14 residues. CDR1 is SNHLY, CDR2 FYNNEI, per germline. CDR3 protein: CASSEWATTKSVFF. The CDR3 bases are TGTGCCAGCAGTGAATGGGCGACGACTAAATCGGTGTTTTTT.

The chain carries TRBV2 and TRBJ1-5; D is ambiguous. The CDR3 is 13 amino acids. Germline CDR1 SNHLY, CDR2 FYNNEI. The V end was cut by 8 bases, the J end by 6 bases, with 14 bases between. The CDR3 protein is CASESVAGQPQHF. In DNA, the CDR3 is TGTGCCAGCGAATCGGTCGCGGGTCAGCCCCAGCATTTT.

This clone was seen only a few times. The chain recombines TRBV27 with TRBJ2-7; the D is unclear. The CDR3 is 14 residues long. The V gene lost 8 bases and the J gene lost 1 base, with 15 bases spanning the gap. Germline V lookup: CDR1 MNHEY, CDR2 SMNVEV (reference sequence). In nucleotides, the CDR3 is TGTGCCAGCGGACCCCTCCCCAGATCCTACGAGCAGTACTTC. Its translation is CASGPLPRSYEQYF.

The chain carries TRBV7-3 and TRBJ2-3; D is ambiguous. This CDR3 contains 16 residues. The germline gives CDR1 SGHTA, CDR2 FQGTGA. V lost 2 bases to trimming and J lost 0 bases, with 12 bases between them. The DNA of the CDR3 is TGTGCCAGCAGCTTAGGCCGGGCAGCCAGCACAGATACGCAGTATTTT. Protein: CASSLGRAASTDTQYF.

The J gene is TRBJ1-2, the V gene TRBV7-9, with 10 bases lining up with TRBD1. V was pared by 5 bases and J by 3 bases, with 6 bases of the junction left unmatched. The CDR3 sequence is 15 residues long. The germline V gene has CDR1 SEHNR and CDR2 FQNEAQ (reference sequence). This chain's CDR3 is CASSRTDRGYYGYTF. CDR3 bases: TGTGCCAGCAGCCGGACGGACAGGGGGTACTATGGCTACACCTTC.

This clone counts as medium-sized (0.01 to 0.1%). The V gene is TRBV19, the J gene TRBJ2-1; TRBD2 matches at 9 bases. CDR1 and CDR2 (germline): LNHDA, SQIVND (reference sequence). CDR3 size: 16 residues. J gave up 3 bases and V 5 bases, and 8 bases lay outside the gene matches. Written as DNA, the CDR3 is TGTGCCAGTAGTGGTGCGGGACTAGCTTTCTACAATGAGCAGTTCTTC. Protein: CASSGAGLAFYNEQFF.

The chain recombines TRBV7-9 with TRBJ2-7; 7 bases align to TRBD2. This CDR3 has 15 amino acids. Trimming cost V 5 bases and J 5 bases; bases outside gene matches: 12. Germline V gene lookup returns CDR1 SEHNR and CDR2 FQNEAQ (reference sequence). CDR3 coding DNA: TGTGCCAGCAGCCTGTGGGGGGGAGGATCAGACGAGCAGTACTTC. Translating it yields CASSLWGGGSDEQYF.

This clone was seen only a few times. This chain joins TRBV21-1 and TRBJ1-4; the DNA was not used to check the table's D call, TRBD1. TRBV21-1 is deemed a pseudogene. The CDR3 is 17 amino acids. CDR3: CASSKGTTGFAWEKLFF. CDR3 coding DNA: TGTGCCAGCAGCAAAGGAACCACAGGGTTCGCGTGGGAAAAACTGTTTTTT.

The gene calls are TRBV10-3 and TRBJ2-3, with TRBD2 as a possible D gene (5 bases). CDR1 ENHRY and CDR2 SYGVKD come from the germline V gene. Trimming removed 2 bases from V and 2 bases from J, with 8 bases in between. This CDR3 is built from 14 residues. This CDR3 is CAISESDYTDTQYF. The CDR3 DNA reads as TGTGCCATCAGTGAGAGCGACTACACAGATACGCAGTATTTT.

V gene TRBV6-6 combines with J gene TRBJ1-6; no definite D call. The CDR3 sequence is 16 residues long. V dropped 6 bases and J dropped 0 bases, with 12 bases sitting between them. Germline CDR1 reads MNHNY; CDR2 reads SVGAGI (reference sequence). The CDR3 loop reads CASSPAGSSYNSPLHF. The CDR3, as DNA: TGTGCCAGCAGCCCTGCGGGGAGCTCCTATAATTCACCCCTCCACTTT.

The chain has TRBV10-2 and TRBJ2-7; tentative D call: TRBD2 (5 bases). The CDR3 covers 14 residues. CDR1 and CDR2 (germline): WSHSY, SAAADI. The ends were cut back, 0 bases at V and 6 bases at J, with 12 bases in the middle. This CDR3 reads CASSESRGRAEQYF. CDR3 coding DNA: TGCGCCAGCAGTGAGTCCCGGGGAAGGGCCGAGCAGTACTTC.

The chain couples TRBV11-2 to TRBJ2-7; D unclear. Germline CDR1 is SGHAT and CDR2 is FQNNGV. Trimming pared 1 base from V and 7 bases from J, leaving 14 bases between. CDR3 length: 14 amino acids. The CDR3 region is CASSLVGEQMEQYF. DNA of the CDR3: TGTGCCAGCAGCTTAGTTGGGGAACAGATGGAGCAGTACTTC.

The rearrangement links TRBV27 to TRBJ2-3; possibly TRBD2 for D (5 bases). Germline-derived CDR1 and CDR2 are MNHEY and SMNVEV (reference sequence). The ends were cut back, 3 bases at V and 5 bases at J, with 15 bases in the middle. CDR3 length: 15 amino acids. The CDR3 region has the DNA TGTGCCAGCAGTTTTATACGGGGAAGTGTAGATACGCAGTATTTT. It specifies CASSFIRGSVDTQYF.

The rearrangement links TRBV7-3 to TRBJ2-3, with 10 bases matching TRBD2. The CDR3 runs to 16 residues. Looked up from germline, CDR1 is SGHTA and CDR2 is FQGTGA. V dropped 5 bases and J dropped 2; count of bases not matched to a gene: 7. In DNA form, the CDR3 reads TGTGCCAGCAGCCTAGCGGGGGACCCTTTCACAGATACGCAGTATTTT. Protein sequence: CASSLAGDPFTDTQYF.

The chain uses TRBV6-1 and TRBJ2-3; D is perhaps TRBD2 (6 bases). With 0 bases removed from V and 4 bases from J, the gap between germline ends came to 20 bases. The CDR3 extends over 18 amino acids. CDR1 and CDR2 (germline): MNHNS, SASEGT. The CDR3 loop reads CASSEASEGTWGADTQYF. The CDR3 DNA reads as TGTGCCAGCAGTGAAGCGAGCGAGGGGACTTGGGGGGCAGATACGCAGTATTTT.

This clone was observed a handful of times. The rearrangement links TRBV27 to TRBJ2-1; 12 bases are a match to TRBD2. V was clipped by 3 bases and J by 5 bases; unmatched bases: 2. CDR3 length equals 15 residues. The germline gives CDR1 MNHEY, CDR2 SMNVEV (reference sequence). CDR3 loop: CASSLGTSGHNEQFF. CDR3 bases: TGTGCCAGCAGTTTGGGGACTAGCGGGCACAATGAGCAGTTCTTC.

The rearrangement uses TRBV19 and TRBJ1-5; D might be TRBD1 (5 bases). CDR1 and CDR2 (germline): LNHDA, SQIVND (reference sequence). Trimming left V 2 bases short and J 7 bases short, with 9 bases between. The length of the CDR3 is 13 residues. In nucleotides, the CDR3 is TGTGCCAGTAGTATACAGGGAAAGCAGCCCCAGCATTTT. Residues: CASSIQGKQPQHF.